This is a list of T cell receptor beta chains from one sample in a study of shared clonotypes between healthy human individuals. The repertoire was sequenced with immunoSEQ multiplex PCR; TCRdb's copy has only in-frame clones and lacks some. Here the sample spans more than 450,000 clones, roughly 78% being singletons. The sequenced sample was PBMCs. The receptors originated from a woman aged 40 to 55 in good health. Some clones in this sample may be carry-over from other donors' samples. CDR3s include the opening cysteine and the closing phenylalanine or tryptophan. A D gene is named only where the DNA matches it firmly. Rows may omit the clone size; those that give it use once, few, many or a size class.

j_call d_call clone_size v_call cdr3_aa cdr3_nt
TRBJ1-1 - few TRBV28 CASSWDIGGGNTEAFF TGTGCCAGCAGTTGGGACATAGGGGGGGGGAACACTGAAGCTTTCTTT
TRBJ2-6 - - TRBV5-4 CASSIGGLGSSGANVLTF TGTGCCAGCAGCATAGGGGGGTTGGGGAGCTCTGGGGCCAACGTCCTGACTTTC
TRBJ2-7 TRBD2 - TRBV5-1 CASSPRAGAYEQYF TGCGCCAGCAGCCCTCGAGCGGGGGCTTACGAGCAGTACTTC
TRBJ2-3 TRBD2 - TRBV9 CASSVARLAGGTDTQYF TGTGCCAGCAGCGTAGCGAGACTAGCGGGAGGGACAGATACGCAGTATTTT
TRBJ2-6 - - TRBV28 CASSFGSSGANVLTF TGTGCCAGCAGTTTCGGGAGCTCTGGGGCCAACGTCCTGACTTTC
TRBJ1-2 TRBD1 - TRBV5-4 CASSPDRARRDGYTF TGTGCCAGCAGCCCTGACAGGGCCCGTAGGGATGGCTACACCTTC
TRBJ2-3 - - TRBV11-3 CASSLDGVGTDTQYF TGTGCCAGCAGCTTAGACGGGGTCGGCACAGATACGCAGTATTTT
TRBJ1-2 - few TRBV9 CASSATDGTYGYTF TGTGCCAGCAGCGCGACGGACGGAACCTATGGCTACACCTTC
TRBJ2-1 - - TRBV5-1 CASSLRPANEQFF TGCGCCAGCAGCTTGAGACCGGCCAATGAGCAGTTCTTC
TRBJ2-7 TRBD1 - TRBV7-2 CASSARRDSYEQYF TGTGCCAGCAGCGCGCGTCGGGACAGCTACGAGCAGTACTTC
TRBJ2-3 - - TRBV6-4 CASSDSGTSGPDTQYF TGTGCCAGCAGTGACAGTGGAACAAGCGGACCAGATACGCAGTATTTT
TRBJ2-7 - - TRBV27 CASSPRGTEGYEQYF TGTGCCAGCAGTCCTCGGGGCACGGAGGGTTACGAGCAGTACTTC
TRBJ2-2 - - TRBV11-3 CASRRTDNTGELFF TGTGCCAGCAGACGGACAGACAACACCGGGGAGCTGTTTTTT
TRBJ1-3 - few TRBV5-7 CASSFRPGPFGDTIYF TGTGCCAGCAGTTTCCGACCGGGCCCGTTTGGGGACACCATATATTTT
TRBJ2-7 - - TRBV5-1 CASSLDAGNNEQYF TGCGCCAGCAGCTTGGACGCGGGGAACAACGAGCAGTACTTC
TRBJ2-2 - - TRBV5-1 CASSLGAGNTGELFF TGCGCCAGCAGCCTCGGAGCCGGAAACACCGGGGAGCTGTTTTTT
TRBJ2-1 TRBD2 - TRBV27 CASSLASGRANEQFF TGTGCCAGCAGTTTAGCTAGCGGGAGAGCCAATGAGCAGTTCTTC
TRBJ2-3 - - TRBV12-2 CASRLASVLAAPTDTQYF TGTGCAAGTCGCTTAGCTTCCGTGCTAGCGGCTCCCACAGATACGCAGTATTTT